The TCR beta chain described here comes from a study of T-cell reconstitution after alpha-beta-depleted transplantation in children. Findings and limits, study-wide: At around two months after transplant, the alpha-beta T cells were reportedly derived from several hundred expanded clones that came from non-depleted graft cells.

CDR1 and CDR2 (germline): SGHDT, YYEEEE. CDR3 length equals 13 residues. V lost 0 bases and J 8 bases, leaving 11 bases between the germline ends. In its sample, this clonotype was seen many times. Its matching antigen is unknown. TCRbeta library construction was performed incorporating unique molecular identifiers. From the PCR reads, TCRdb called clonotypes with MiXCR, one entry per CDR3 protein. This table holds some 110,000 distinct CDR3 sequences, over 9% found once. The TCR comes from a boy between 2 and 10 years old with acute lymphoblastic leukemia, due to receive a stem cell transplant. The V call is TRBV5-6, the J call TRBJ1-2; D unresolved. The specimen comprised PBMCs, sampled before TCRalphabeta/CD19-depleted stem cell transplant. The CDR3 nucleotides are TGTGCCAGCAGCTTGGAGCCGCGACCCGGCTACACCTTC. Its translation: CASSLEPRPGYTF.